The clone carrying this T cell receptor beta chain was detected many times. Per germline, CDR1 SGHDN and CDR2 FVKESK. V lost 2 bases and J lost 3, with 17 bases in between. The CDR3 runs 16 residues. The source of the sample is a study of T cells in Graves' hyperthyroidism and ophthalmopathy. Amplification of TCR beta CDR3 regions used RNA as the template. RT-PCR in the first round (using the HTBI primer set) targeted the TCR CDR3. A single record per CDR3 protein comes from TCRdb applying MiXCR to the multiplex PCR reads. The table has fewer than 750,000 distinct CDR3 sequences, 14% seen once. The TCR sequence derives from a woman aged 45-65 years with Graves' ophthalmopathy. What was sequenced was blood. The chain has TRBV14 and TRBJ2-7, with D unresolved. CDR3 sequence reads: CASSQSSSVYDYEQYF. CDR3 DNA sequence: TGTGCCAGCAGCCAAAGTTCCTCCGTTTACGACTACGAGCAGTACTTC.